Listed below are T cell receptor beta chains from one sample, sequenced in a study of human thymus T cells. TCRdb's copy holds only in-frame clones and misses some; the assay was immunoSEQ multiplex PCR. The data hold under 70,000 clones, with nearly 95% observed a single time. The sequenced material came from blood. The receptor source for this set is a boy under two years old with a congenital heart defect but otherwise immunologically healthy. CDR3s leave out the opening cysteine and the closing phenylalanine or tryptophan.

J: TRBJ1-1
V: TRBV7-9
CDR3: ASSLSKTAEAF

J: TRBJ1-2
V: TRBV6-6
CDR3: ASSLGHFENYGYT

J: TRBJ2-6
V: TRBV5-1
CDR3: ASSLGGTGANVLT

J: TRBJ2-5
V: TRBV9
CDR3: ASSPGGVTKETQY

J: TRBJ2-5
V: TRBV30
CDR3: AWSVREWGTQY

J: TRBJ2-1
V: TRBV4-2
CDR3: ASSQDSGGEQF

J: TRBJ1-1
V: TRBV11-2
CDR3: ASSETGLNTEAF

J: TRBJ2-7
V: TRBV5-1
CDR3: ASSDSGRGLYEQY

J: TRBJ2-1
V: TRBV27
CDR3: ASSLSLYNEQF

J: TRBJ2-7
V: TRBV7-2
CDR3: ASSLAPTSGVYEQY

J: TRBJ1-5
V: TRBV6-1
CDR3: ASSEEGNQPQH